This TCR beta chain is from a study of T cells in Graves' hyperthyroidism and ophthalmopathy. Germline CDR1 is SGHAT and CDR2 is FQDESV (reference sequence). The trim removed 6 bases at V and 5 bases at J, leaving 11 bases unmatched. The CDR3 has 16 residues. Using RNA transcripts as the source, TCR beta CDR3 regions were amplified. A set of HTBI primers served as the primers for a first-round RT-PCR of the TCR CDR3. TCRdb re-called the multiplex PCR reads with MiXCR, one entry per CDR3 protein. The data show under 250,000 distinct CDR3 sequences, with roughly 22% seen just once and 35% to 40% held by the top ten. A word on this clonotype: Its target is not known.

Overall study results and limits: Ophthalmopathy, as predicted by the model, came a median about seven months after the prediction. Appearing also in blood were most of the thyroid clonotypes expanded above 0.001.

Exclusion of patients followed from uncontrolled infection, other autoimmune disease, pregnancy or lactation. PBMCs were sourced from less than 13 ml fresh peripheral blood. Sequenced material: blood. J is TRBJ2-3 and V is TRBV11-1, with 10 nucleotides matching TRBD2. The receptor comes from a woman aged 40 to 55 with Graves' ophthalmopathy. CDR3 loop: CASRSIKREGRDTQYF. In DNA form, the CDR3 reads TGTGCCAGCAGATCTATAAAGCGGGAGGGCCGAGATACGCAGTATTTT.